This T cell receptor beta chain was recovered during a study of T cell responses to AZD1222 COVID-19 vaccine. Data came from immunoSEQ multiplex PCR; TCRdb stores just in-frame clones and leaves some out. The top ten clones hold approximately 9% of a sample with 85,000 to 130,000 clones, 88% of them seen once. Whole-study findings and limits: Spike was spanned by vaccine-associated CD4 TCRs, with dominance at 160-218 and 743-854. The donor cohort was predominantly white British with a female majority, and clonal diversity may have been underestimated. Among those given AZD1222, only six or seven were seropositive at baseline. Spike-specific TCR breadth and depth rose after two AZD1222 doses.

Per germline, CDR1 SGHTA and CDR2 FQGNSA. The CDR3 totals 16 residues. Trimming stripped 1 base from V and 3 bases from J, with 13 bases between. About this clone: Its target is unknown.

The TCR was taken from an adult in good health. The sample here was peripheral blood, taken on day 0 of AZD1222 vaccination. This chain uses TRBV7-2 with TRBJ2-1; D assignment may be TRBD1 or TRBD2 (5 bases each). The CDR3 bases are TGTGCCAGCAGCTTAGGGGGCGGGTCGTACTACAATGAGCAGTTCTTC. Encoded protein: CASSLGGGSYYNEQFF.